This TCR beta chain emerged from a study of blood T cell repertoires in COVID-19. Whole-study context: From T cells, B-cell-depleted T cells, or PBMCs came the material, which was cDNA or gDNA.

Clones were read by immunoSEQ multiplex PCR, and TCRdb kept only the in-frame ones, dropping some. The sample carries 88,000 or so clones, approximately 86% recorded once. Germline lookup yields CDR1 SGHNT and CDR2 YYREEE (reference sequence). The CDR3 length is 16 residues. V dropped 5 bases and J dropped 3 bases, with 18 bases sitting between them. The chain joins TRBV5-4 to TRBJ2-1; possibly TRBD1 for D (6 bases). Source material: peripheral blood. This clonotype was sampled from a man aged 55 to 69 with acute or convalescent COVID-19. The CDR3 protein is CASRVVSQGRYNEQFF. The DNA for the CDR3 is TGTGCCAGCAGAGTAGTATCACAGGGCCGCTACAATGAGCAGTTCTTC.